Listed here are 15 T cell receptor beta chains from one sample, sequenced in a study of blood T cell repertoires in COVID-19. Profiled with immunoSEQ multiplex PCR; TCRdb holds only in-frame clones, not every one. Of over 85,000 clones in the sample, about 85% were seen once. Material for sequencing was peripheral blood. These receptors originate from a woman in her 70s with acute or convalescent COVID-19.

In DNA form, the CDR3 reads TGTGCCAGTAGTATCAGGGTCGGCTCTGAAGCTTTCTTT. Its translation is CASSIRVGSEAFF. The V and J genes are TRBV19 and TRBJ1-1; D possibly corresponds to TRBD1 (5 bases). The germline CDR1 and CDR2 sequences are LNHDA and SQIVND (reference sequence). Trimming took 3 bases from V and 6 from J, leaving 11 bases between them. The CDR3 loop spans 13 amino acids.

The chain is built from TRBV5-1 and TRBJ1-4; D gene unclear. The CDR3 covers 14 residues. V shed 0 bases and J shed 5 bases, with 8 bases lying between them. Germline V lookup: CDR1 SGHRS, CDR2 YFSETQ. CDR3 nucleotides: TGCGCCAGCAGCTTGGGAGGGTCCAATGAAAAACTGTTTTTT. This translates into CASSLGGSNEKLFF.

The rearrangement joins TRBV19 to TRBJ1-2; TRBD1 matches at 9 bases. Germline CDR1 is LNHDA and CDR2 is SQIVND (reference sequence). The CDR3 has 14 residues. Trimming at V came to 6 bases and at J to 7 bases, leaving 9 bases not matched to a gene. CDR3 residues: CASRGGQGLIGYTF. CDR3 DNA: TGTGCCAGTAGGGGAGGACAGGGGTTGATTGGCTACACCTTC.

This chain uses TRBV6-5 with TRBJ1-1, with D tentatively TRBD1 (5 bases). The CDR3 is 13 residues long. Looked up from germline, CDR1 is MNHEY and CDR2 is SVGAGI. The germline V and J ends were trimmed by 7 bases and 0 bases, with 9 bases remaining between them. CDR3 sequence: CASKTGVNTEAFF. The CDR3 region has the DNA TGTGCCAGCAAAACGGGGGTGAACACTGAAGCTTTCTTT.

The CDR3 loop is CASNGGFGTQPQHF. The CDR3 DNA is TGTGCCAGCAATGGCGGGTTCGGTACTCAGCCCCAGCATTTT. The chain employs TRBV2 and TRBJ1-5; the D is unclear. Germline V gene lookup returns CDR1 SNHLY and CDR2 FYNNEI. The length of the CDR3 is 14 residues. Trimming pared 7 bases from V and 6 bases from J, leaving 16 bases between.

This clone was picked up one time. This rearrangement joins TRBV19 to TRBJ2-5; a weak D match, TRBD2 (5 bases). Trimming took 8 bases from V and 4 from J, leaving 11 bases between them. CDR3 length: 12 residues. Germline-derived CDR1 and CDR2 are LNHDA and SQIVND (reference sequence). The CDR3 DNA reads as TGTGCCAGTTCTGTAGGAGGAGAGACCCAGTACTTC. Its translation is CASSVGGETQYF.

In DNA form, the CDR3 reads TGCAGCGTAGGGACTAGCGGGGGGGTCAATGAGCAGTTCTTC. The encoded protein is CSVGTSGGVNEQFF. J is TRBJ2-1 and V is TRBV29-1, with 16 bases fitting TRBD2. Germline-derived CDR1 and CDR2 are SQVTM and ANQGSEA. CDR3 size: 14 residues. V lost 6 bases to trimming and J lost 6 bases; unmatched junction nucleotides: 2.

J is TRBJ2-5 and V is TRBV3-1 (or the pseudogene TRBV3-2); 8 bases line up with TRBD2. Germline V gene lookup returns CDR1 LGHDT and CDR2 YNNKEL (reference sequence). Trimming at V came to 0 bases and at J to 5 bases, leaving 5 bases not matched to a gene. CDR3 size: 15 residues. The CDR3 nucleotides are TGTGCCAGCAGCCAAGAATACGGCGGGGGGGAGACCCAGTACTTC. Its translation: CASSQEYGGGETQYF.

This chain joins TRBV6-5 and TRBJ1-4; the D is unclear. The V end lost 4 bases, the J end lost 0 bases, and 3 bases lay between the germline ends. In germline, CDR1 is MNHEY, CDR2 SVGAGI. This CDR3 region has 13 residues. CDR3: CASSFSTNEKLFF. The CDR3, as DNA: TGTGCCAGCAGTTTCTCAACTAATGAAAAACTGTTTTTT.

The chain is built from TRBV5-1 and TRBJ2-2, with D perhaps matching TRBD1 (6 bases). The CDR3 runs to 16 residues. The germline V gene has CDR1 SGHRS and CDR2 YFSETQ. V was trimmed by 3 bases and J by 5 bases, leaving 17 bases between them. The CDR3 DNA follows: TGCGCCAGCAGCTCTCTCTCTGGACAGTCAACCGGGGAGCTGTTTTTT. Translated, it gives CASSSLSGQSTGELFF.

Here the CDR3 reads CASTAGSGNTIYF. CDR3 DNA sequence: TGTGCCAGCACGGCAGGCTCTGGAAACACCATATATTTT. V is TRBV2 and J is TRBJ1-3; D gene ambiguous. The CDR3 consists of 13 residues. Trimming cost V 7 bases and J 0 bases, with 7 bases left between them. The germline CDR1 and CDR2 sequences are SNHLY and FYNNEI.

This chain links TRBV13 with TRBJ1-3; TRBD1 agrees at 7 bases. Germline V gene data show CDR1 as PRHDT and CDR2 as FYEKMQ (reference sequence). This CDR3 has 17 amino acids. The CDR3 loop is CASSDIRDSFSGNTIYF. In nucleotides, the CDR3 is TGTGCGAGCTCCGATATCCGGGACAGCTTCTCTGGAAACACCATATATTTT. Variable domain in full (rest from reference TRBV13 and TRBJ1-3): AAGVIQSPRHLIKEKRETATLKCYPIPRHDTVYWYQQGPGQDPQFLISFYEKMQSDKGSIPDRFSAQQFSDYHSELNMSSLELGDSALYFCASSDIRDSFSGNTIYFGEGSWLTVV.

This chain connects TRBV10-2 to TRBJ1-2, with 8 bases that match TRBD1. The V and J ends lost 6 bases and 6 bases, in that order; junction bases with no gene match: 6. Germline V gene lookup returns CDR1 WSHSY and CDR2 SAAADI. The CDR3 sequence is 13 residues long. The CDR3 protein is CASRGQGKHGYTF. CDR3 coding DNA: TGCGCCAGCAGAGGACAGGGAAAACATGGCTACACCTTC.

The chain couples TRBV5-6 to TRBJ1-2, with 11 bases identical to TRBD1. The V segment lost 4 bases and the J segment 7 bases; nucleotides outside the gene matches: 9. The CDR3 is 15 residues long. Germline V gene data show CDR1 as SGHDT and CDR2 as YYEEEE. The DNA of the CDR3 is TGTGCCAGCAGCGGACGGGACAGGGGGTTCGGTGGCTACACCTTC. It is translated as CASSGRDRGFGGYTF.

The CDR3 sequence: CASSDTAGVGNTIYF. CDR3 nucleotide sequence: TGTGCCAGCAGCGATACCGCGGGGGTCGGAAACACCATATATTTT. This sequence joins TRBV7-9 and TRBJ1-3; D perhaps matches TRBD1 (5 bases). CDR3 size: 15 residues. CDR1 is SEHNR and CDR2 is FQNEAQ in the germline V gene (reference sequence). Trimming pared 5 bases from V and 4 bases from J, leaving 15 bases between.